The 3 T cell receptor beta chains listed next were all sequenced from one sample in a study of blood T cell repertoires in COVID-19. Libraries were prepared by immunoSEQ multiplex PCR; TCRdb keeps only in-frame clonotypes and omits some of them. The sample contains about 220,000 clones, roughly 85% of which appear only once. The sample taken for sequencing was peripheral blood. These receptor sequences come from a middle-aged woman with active or convalescent COVID-19.

This clone was recorded once. The rearrangement links TRBV5-1 to TRBJ1-2; 7 bases are shared with TRBD1. CDR3 length: 14 amino acids. CDR1 is SGHRS and CDR2 is YFSETQ in the germline V gene. Trimming at V came to 4 bases and at J to 6 bases, leaving 9 bases not matched to a gene. The CDR3 sequence: CASSRSAGGNGYTF. The CDR3 DNA reads TGCGCCAGCAGCCGCAGTGCAGGGGGGAATGGCTACACCTTC.

The genes are TRBV6-5 and TRBJ1-2, with D uncertain. Germline assignment: CDR1 MNHEY and CDR2 SVGAGI. V was pared by 10 bases and J by 1 base, with 13 bases between. This CDR3 has 13 residues. For the CDR3, the DNA is TGTGCCACCCATCGGGGAGGTAACTATGGCTACACCTTC. The encoded protein is CATHRGGNYGYTF.

This CDR3 is CASSKRSSGNTIYF. The CDR3 coding sequence is TGTGCCAGCAGCAAAAGGAGCTCTGGAAACACCATATATTTT. The rearrangement joins TRBV11-2 to TRBJ1-3, with D hard to call. The V end was cut by 5 bases, the J end by 0 bases, with 8 bases between. Germline V gene sequence: CDR1 SGHAT, CDR2 FQNNGV. This CDR3 region has 14 residues.